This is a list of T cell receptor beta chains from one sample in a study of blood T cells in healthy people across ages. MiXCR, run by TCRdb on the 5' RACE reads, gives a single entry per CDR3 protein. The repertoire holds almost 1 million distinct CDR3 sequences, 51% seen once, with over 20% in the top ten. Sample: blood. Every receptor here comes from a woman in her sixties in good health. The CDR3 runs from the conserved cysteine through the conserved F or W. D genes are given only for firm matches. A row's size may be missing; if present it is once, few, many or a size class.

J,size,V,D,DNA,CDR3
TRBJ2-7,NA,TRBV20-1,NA,TGCAGTGCGAGACAGAACTACGAGCAGTACTTC,CSARQNYEQYF
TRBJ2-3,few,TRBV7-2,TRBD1,TGTGCCAGCAGCTTAGCGACAGGGTCCTCTCGAGATACGCAGTATTTT,CASSLATGSSRDTQYF
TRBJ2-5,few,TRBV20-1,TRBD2,TGCAGTGCCGCGACTAGCGGGTTCCAAGAGACCCAGTACTTC,CSAATSGFQETQYF
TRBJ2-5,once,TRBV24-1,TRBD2,TGTGCCACCAGTGACCGAGGGACTACGGTGGAGACCCAGTACTTC,CATSDRGTTVETQYF
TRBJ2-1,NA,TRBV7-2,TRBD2,TGTGCCAGCAGCCTAAGCGGGAGTGGCTCCTACAATGAGCAGTTCTTC,CASSLSGSGSYNEQFF
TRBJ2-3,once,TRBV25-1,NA,TGTGCCAGCACCCCCACGCTGGGGAGGAATGAAGAGGACACAGATACGCAGTATTTT,CASTPTLGRNEEDTDTQYF
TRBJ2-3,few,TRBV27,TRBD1,TGTGCCAGCAGTTTAATCCAGGGGGTCAGTATCACTGATACGCAGTATTTT,CASSLIQGVSITDTQYF
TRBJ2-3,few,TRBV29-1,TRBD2,TGCAGTGCTAGCGGGCTCACAGATACGCAGTATTTT,CSASGLTDTQYF
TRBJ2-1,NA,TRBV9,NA,TGTGCCAGCAGCTCCGGGACCCGCGCCTGGACCTACAATGAGCAGTTCTTC,CASSSGTRAWTYNEQFF
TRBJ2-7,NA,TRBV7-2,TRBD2,TGTGCCAGCAGCTCGAGGGGTAGCGGGTTTTCCTACGAGCAGTACTTC,CASSSRGSGFSYEQYF
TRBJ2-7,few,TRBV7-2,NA,TGTGCCAGCAGCCCGACAAGCGCCTACGAGCAGTACTTC,CASSPTSAYEQYF
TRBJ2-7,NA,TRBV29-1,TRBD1,TGCAGCGTTAGGGACAGTCCTTACGAGCGGTACTTC,CSVRDSPYERYF
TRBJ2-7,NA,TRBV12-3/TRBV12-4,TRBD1,TGTGCCAGCAGTATTACAGGGGACGAGCAGTACTTC,CASSITGDEQYF
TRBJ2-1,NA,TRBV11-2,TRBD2,TGTGCCAGCAGCTGGGAGGGTGAGCAGTTCTTC,CASSWEGEQFF
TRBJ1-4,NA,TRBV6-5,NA,TGTGCCAGCCGGTACTGGGACGTGGAGTTTTTT,CASRYWDVEFF
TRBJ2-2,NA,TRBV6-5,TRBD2,TGTGCCAGCAGTTCCTTCGAGGCGGCTAGCGGAGCGAACACCGGGGAGCTGTTTTTT,CASSSFEAASGANTGELFF
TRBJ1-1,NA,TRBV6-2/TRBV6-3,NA,TGTGCCAGCACCTCCCGGTGGACTGAAGCTTTCTTT,CASTSRWTEAFF
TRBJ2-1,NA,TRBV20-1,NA,TGCAGAGCAACTGGGGCGATGAATGAGCAGTTCTTC,CRATGAMNEQFF
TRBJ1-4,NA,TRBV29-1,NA,TGCAGCGCCCTGTGGGGGCGTAATGAAAAACTGTTTTTT,CSALWGRNEKLFF
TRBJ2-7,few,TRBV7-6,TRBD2,TGTGCCAGCGCCCCAAGGGGGCTAGCGGGATACGAGCAGTACTTC,CASAPRGLAGYEQYF
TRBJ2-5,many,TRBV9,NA,TGTGCCAGCAGCGTAGAGTCCGATATCCAGACCCAGTACTTC,CASSVESDIQTQYF
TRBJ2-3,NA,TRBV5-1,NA,TGCGCCAGCAGCCCCTCGAGAGGGGCGGCAGATACGCAGTATTTT,CASSPSRGAADTQYF
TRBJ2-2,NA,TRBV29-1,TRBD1,TGCAGCGTTGGCCGGACAGGGAACACCGGGGAGCTGTTTTTT,CSVGRTGNTGELFF
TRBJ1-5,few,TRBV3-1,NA,TGTGCCAGCAGCCAAGGGAACAAGGATCAGCCCCAGCATTTT,CASSQGNKDQPQHF